These T cell receptor beta chains were read from a single sample in a study of PD-L1 blockade in urothelial cancer. The repertoire was sequenced with immunoSEQ multiplex PCR; TCRdb's copy has only in-frame clones and lacks some. In the table there are 41,000 or so clones, roughly 84% of which are singletons. Sequenced material: PBMCs, taken around atezolizumab (anti-PD-L1) treatment. These receptor sequences come from a man between 65 and 80 years old with urothelial cancer. Both conserved end residues are part of each CDR3. The D gene is left open where the match is weak. The size of a clone is reported for some rows only, either as once, few or many, or as a class for expanded clones.

cdr3_aa cdr3_nt v_call d_call clone_size j_call
CASNLAHYNEQFF TGTGCCAGCAACCTAGCTCATTACAATGAGCAGTTCTTC TRBV2 NA NA TRBJ2-1
CASSLGSVSEAFF TGCGCCAGCAGCTTGGGCAGTGTGTCTGAAGCTTTCTTT TRBV5-1 NA NA TRBJ1-1
CASSSTGTGINEQYF TGTGCCAGCAGTTCAACCGGGACAGGGATCAACGAGCAGTACTTC TRBV27 TRBD1 NA TRBJ2-7
CASSPPARTGGRTEAFF TGTGCCAGCTCACCGCCGGCGAGGACAGGGGGAAGGACTGAAGCTTTCTTT TRBV18 TRBD1 few TRBJ1-1
CASSLSPSGRMADTQYF TGTGCCAGCAGCTTATCGCCTAGCGGGAGGATGGCAGATACGCAGTATTTT TRBV11-2 TRBD2 NA TRBJ2-3
CASLPGQGGTQYF TGTGCCAGCTTACCGGGACAGGGAGGTACGCAGTATTTT TRBV6-1 TRBD1 NA TRBJ2-3
CASSRRGEQYF TGTGCCAGCAGCCGCAGAGGAGAGCAGTACTTC TRBV2 NA once TRBJ2-7
CASSSTLGLAGAHEQFF TGTGCCAGCAGTTCAACTCTCGGACTAGCGGGAGCCCATGAGCAGTTCTTC TRBV28 TRBD2 NA TRBJ2-1
CAISGGLAGEESVDTQYF TGTGCCATCAGTGGTGGACTAGCGGGAGAGGAAAGTGTAGATACGCAGTATTTT TRBV10-3 TRBD2 NA TRBJ2-3
CASSLGAGPAGELFF TGTGCCAGCAGCTTGGGGGCTGGCCCGGCGGGGGAGCTGTTTTTT TRBV5-4 NA NA TRBJ2-2
CASSIGTGFYEQYF TGTGCCAGTAGTATCGGGACAGGGTTCTACGAGCAGTACTTC TRBV19 TRBD1 NA TRBJ2-7
CAISRPGQQETQYF TGTGCCATCAGCCGGCCGGGACAGCAAGAGACCCAGTACTTC TRBV10-3 TRBD1 NA TRBJ2-5
CASRTQGNQPQHF TGTGCCAGCAGAACTCAAGGCAATCAGCCCCAGCATTTT TRBV28 NA NA TRBJ1-5
CASSPGLAGRGDTQYF TGCGCCAGCAGCCCGGGACTAGCGGGGCGGGGAGATACGCAGTATTTT TRBV4-1 TRBD2 NA TRBJ2-3
CASSSFLMLSGGMNTGELFF TGTGCCAGCAGTTCTTTTCTTATGTTGAGCGGAGGGATGAACACCGGGGAGCTGTTTTTT TRBV7-8 NA NA TRBJ2-2
CASSGDRAITGELFF TGTGCCAGCAGTGGGGACAGGGCCATAACCGGGGAGCTGTTTTTT TRBV2 TRBD1 few TRBJ2-2
CASSVDASGRVSEQFF TGTGCCAGCAGCGTAGATGCTAGCGGGAGGGTTAGTGAGCAGTTCTTC TRBV9 TRBD2 NA TRBJ2-1
CASSSPGHTDSGNTIYF TGTGCCAGCAGTAGTCCGGGACACACGGACTCTGGAAACACCATATATTTT TRBV28 NA few TRBJ1-3
CASSWTGTGTYEQYF TGTGCCAGCAGCTGGACAGGGACAGGCACCTACGAGCAGTACTTC TRBV11-1 TRBD1 NA TRBJ2-7
CASSSFGGETQYF TGTGCCAGCAGTTCGTTCGGGGGAGAGACCCAGTACTTC TRBV28 NA NA TRBJ2-5
CAWSGTGWDTGELFF TGTGCCTGGAGTGGGACAGGGTGGGACACCGGGGAGCTGTTTTTT TRBV30 TRBD1 NA TRBJ2-2
CASTLGRGQETQYF TGTGCCAGCACCTTAGGCAGGGGGCAAGAGACCCAGTACTTC TRBV5-4 TRBD1 NA TRBJ2-5
CASSFGGREAGVGYTF TGCGCCAGCAGCTTTGGGGGGCGAGAGGCGGGAGTCGGCTACACCTTC TRBV5-1 NA NA TRBJ1-2
CASSGQGTGMAFF TGTGCCAGCAGTGGGCAGGGAACGGGTATGGCTTTCTTT TRBV2 NA once TRBJ1-1
CASSSRHLNYGYTF TGTGCCAGCAGCTCGAGACACCTTAACTATGGCTACACCTTC TRBV7-8 NA NA TRBJ1-2
CASSLFPSGSGNTIYF TGCGCCAGCAGCTTGTTTCCGTCCGGCTCTGGAAACACCATATATTTT TRBV5-1 NA NA TRBJ1-3
CASSWDRGLRGYTF TGTGCCAGTAGTTGGGACAGGGGGCTTCGGGGCTACACCTTC TRBV19 TRBD1 NA TRBJ1-2
CASSLRGGRNQPQHF TGTGCCAGCAGCTTACGGGGGGGCAGGAATCAGCCCCAGCATTTT TRBV7-2 NA NA TRBJ1-5
CASSYSAGAPQETQYF TGTGCCAGCAGTTACTCAGCGGGAGCCCCTCAAGAGACCCAGTACTTC TRBV6-5 TRBD2 NA TRBJ2-5
CASSSLWGGGNQPQHF TGTGCCAGCAGTTCCCTTTGGGGGGGTGGCAATCAGCCCCAGCATTTT TRBV28 NA NA TRBJ1-5
CASGGTSGDNEQFF TGCGCCAGCGGAGGGACTAGCGGAGACAATGAGCAGTTCTTC TRBV10-2 TRBD2 NA TRBJ2-1
CASSSSSYEQYF TGTGCCAGCAGTTCTTCTTCCTACGAGCAGTACTTC TRBV28 NA NA TRBJ2-7
CASRRRSDRGNEKLFF TGTGCCAGTAGGAGGAGGTCGGACAGGGGGAATGAAAAACTGTTTTTT TRBV19 TRBD1 NA TRBJ1-4
CASSPDRDQPQHF TGTGCCAGCTCACCAGACAGGGACCAGCCCCAGCATTTT TRBV18 TRBD1 NA TRBJ1-5
CAWSLKTFTNEKLFF TGTGCCTGGAGTTTGAAGACATTTACTAATGAAAAACTGTTTTTT TRBV30 NA NA TRBJ1-4
CASSFGTGTGNEQFF TGTGCCAGCAGTTTTGGAACAGGGACGGGTAATGAGCAGTTCTTC TRBV28 NA NA TRBJ2-1
CASSVSRGWETQYF TGTGCCAGCAGCGTCTCGCGGGGATGGGAGACCCAGTACTTC TRBV11-2 NA few TRBJ2-5
CASSPTSGEQYF TGTGCCAGCAGCCCGACCTCGGGCGAGCAGTACTTC TRBV4-2 NA NA TRBJ2-7
CASSLRGTGGETQYF TGTGCCAGCAGCTTAAGAGGGACAGGTGGAGAGACCCAGTACTTC TRBV7-9 TRBD1 NA TRBJ2-5
CASSVNRVREKLFF TGTGCCAGCAGTGTTAACAGGGTGAGAGAAAAACTGTTTTTT TRBV6-1 NA NA TRBJ1-4
CASRSASGGRDEQYF TGTGCCAGCAGATCCGCGTCGGGGGGGCGCGACGAGCAGTACTTC TRBV6-6 TRBD2 NA TRBJ2-7
CASTAIVRVNYGYTF TGTGCCAGCACTGCCATTGTTCGAGTTAACTATGGCTACACCTTC TRBV5-6 NA NA TRBJ1-2
CASSLTPYSNQPQHF TGTGCCAGCAGCCTGACACCATATAGCAATCAGCCCCAGCATTTT TRBV7-2 NA NA TRBJ1-5
CASSATMTGGNEKLFF TGTGCCAGCTCAGCTACTATGACAGGGGGTAATGAAAAACTGTTTTTT TRBV18 TRBD1 once TRBJ1-4
CASSLYGSYGYTF TGTGCCAGCAGCCTCTACGGTAGCTATGGCTACACCTTC TRBV7-6 NA NA TRBJ1-2
CASSPLETPGQRTF TGTGCCAGCAGCCCGCTAGAGACACCGGGACAGAGGACTTTC TRBV5-4 TRBD1 NA TRBJ2-6
CASSEGRDYRNEQFF TGTGCCAGCAGTGAGGGTCGGGACTACAGGAATGAGCAGTTCTTC TRBV6-1 TRBD2 NA TRBJ2-1
CAWKPSGSSPEQYF TGTGCCTGGAAGCCTAGCGGGAGTTCGCCCGAGCAGTACTTC TRBV30 TRBD2 NA TRBJ2-7
CASKVGQGEETQYF TGTGCCAGCAAGGTAGGACAGGGTGAAGAGACCCAGTACTTC TRBV5-4 TRBD1 NA TRBJ2-5
CASSLSGLPPTLEQFF TGCGCCAGCAGCTTGTCGGGACTACCCCCAACCCTTGAGCAGTTCTTC TRBV5-1 TRBD2 NA TRBJ2-1
CASSVNEETQYF TGTGCCAGCAGCGTAAATGAGGAGACCCAGTACTTC TRBV9 NA NA TRBJ2-5
CASSIDTGVDKNIQYF TGTGCCAGTAGTATCGACACAGGGGTCGACAAAAACATTCAGTACTTC TRBV19 TRBD1 NA TRBJ2-4
CASSEAKGVGGYTF TGTGCCAGCAGTGAAGCGAAAGGGGTAGGTGGCTACACCTTC TRBV2 NA few TRBJ1-2
CASSYYRGSNYGYTF TGTGCCAGCAGTTACTACAGGGGGTCGAACTATGGCTACACCTTC TRBV6-5 TRBD1 NA TRBJ1-2
CATSRVRTGRETQYF TGTGCCACCAGCAGAGTTAGGACAGGACGAGAGACCCAGTACTTC TRBV15 TRBD1 NA TRBJ2-5
CASSSQDRSLETQYF TGTGCCAGTAGTTCTCAGGACAGGAGCCTAGAGACCCAGTACTTC TRBV19 TRBD1 NA TRBJ2-5
CASSRPLAGGSNYEQYF TGTGCCAGCAGCAGACCTTTAGCGGGAGGGTCTAATTACGAGCAGTACTTC TRBV5-4 TRBD2 NA TRBJ2-7
CASSLGGSGSTDTQYF TGCGCCAGCAGCTTGGGAGGTAGCGGGAGCACAGATACGCAGTATTTT TRBV5-1 TRBD2 NA TRBJ2-3
CASSRIFREHTEAFF TGTGCCAGCAGCCGCATATTCCGGGAACACACTGAAGCTTTCTTT TRBV6-5 NA NA TRBJ1-1
CASSVRGGEQFF TGTGCCAGCAGTGTCCGAGGGGGTGAGCAGTTCTTC TRBV9 NA NA TRBJ2-1